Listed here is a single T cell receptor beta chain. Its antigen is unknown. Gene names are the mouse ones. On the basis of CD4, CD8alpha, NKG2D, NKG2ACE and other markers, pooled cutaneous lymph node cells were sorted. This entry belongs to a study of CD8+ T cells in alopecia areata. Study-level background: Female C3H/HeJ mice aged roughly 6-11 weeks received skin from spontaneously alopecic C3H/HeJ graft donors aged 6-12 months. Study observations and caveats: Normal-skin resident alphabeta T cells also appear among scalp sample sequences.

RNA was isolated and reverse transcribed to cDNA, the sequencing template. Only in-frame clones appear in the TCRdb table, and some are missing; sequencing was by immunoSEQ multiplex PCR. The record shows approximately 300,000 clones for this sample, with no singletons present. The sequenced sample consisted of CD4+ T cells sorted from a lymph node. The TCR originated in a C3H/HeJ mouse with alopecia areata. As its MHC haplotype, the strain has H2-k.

The CDR3 sequence is CTCNRDNANTGQLYF. The sequenced CDR3 bases are TGCACCTGCAACCGGGACAATGCAAACACCGGG. The gene calls are TRBV1 and TRBJ2-2, with D perhaps matching TRBD1 (6 bases). The read terminates 4 residues ahead of where the CDR3 ends, so the germline J gene completes it. The CDR3 consists of 15 residues. Trimming cost V 7 bases and J 0 bases, with 12 bases left between them. Germline V gene lookup returns CDR1 NSQYPW and CDR2 LRSPGD (reference sequence). The complete variable domain, with remaining parts taken from reference TRBV1 and TRBJ2-2, reads VTLLEQNPRWRLVPRGQAVNLRCILKNSQYPWMSWYQQDLQKQLQWLFTLRSPGDKEVKSLPGADYLATRVTDTELRLQVANMSQGRTLYCTCNRDNANTGQLYFGEGSKLTVL.